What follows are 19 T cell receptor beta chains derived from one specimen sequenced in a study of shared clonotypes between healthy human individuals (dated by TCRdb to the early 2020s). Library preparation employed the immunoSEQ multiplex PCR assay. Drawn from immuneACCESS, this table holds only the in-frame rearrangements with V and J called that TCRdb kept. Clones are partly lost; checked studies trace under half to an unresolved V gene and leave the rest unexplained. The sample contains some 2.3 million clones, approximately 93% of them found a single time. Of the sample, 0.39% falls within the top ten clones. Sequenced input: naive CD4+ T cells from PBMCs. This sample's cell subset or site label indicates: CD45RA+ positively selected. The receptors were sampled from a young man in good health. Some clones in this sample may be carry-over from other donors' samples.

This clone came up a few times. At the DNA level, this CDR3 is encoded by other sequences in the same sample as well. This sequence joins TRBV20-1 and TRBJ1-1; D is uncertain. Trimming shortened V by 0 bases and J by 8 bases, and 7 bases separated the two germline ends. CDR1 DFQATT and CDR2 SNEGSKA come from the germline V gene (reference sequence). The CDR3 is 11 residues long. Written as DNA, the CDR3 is TGCAGTGCTAGAGAGGAGACCGAAGCTTTCTTT. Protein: CSAREETEAFF.

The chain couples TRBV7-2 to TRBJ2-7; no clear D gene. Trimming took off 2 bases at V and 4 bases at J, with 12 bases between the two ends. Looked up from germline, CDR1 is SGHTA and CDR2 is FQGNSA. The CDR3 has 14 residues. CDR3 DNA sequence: TGTGCCAGCAGCTTAACTGGTCTCCTTTACGAGCAGTACTTC. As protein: CASSLTGLLYEQYF.

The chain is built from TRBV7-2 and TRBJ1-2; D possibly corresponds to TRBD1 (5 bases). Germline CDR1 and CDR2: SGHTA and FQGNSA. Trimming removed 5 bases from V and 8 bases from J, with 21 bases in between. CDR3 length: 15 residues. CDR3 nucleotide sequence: TGTGCCAGCAGCGACCAACCGGGACTTAAGGAGGGCTACACCTTC. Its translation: CASSDQPGLKEGYTF.

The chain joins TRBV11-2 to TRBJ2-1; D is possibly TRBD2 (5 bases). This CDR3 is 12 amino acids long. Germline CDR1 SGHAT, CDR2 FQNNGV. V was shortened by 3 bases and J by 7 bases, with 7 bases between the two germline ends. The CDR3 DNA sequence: TGTGCCAGCAGCTTTACGGGGAATGAGCAGTTCTTC. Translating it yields CASSFTGNEQFF.

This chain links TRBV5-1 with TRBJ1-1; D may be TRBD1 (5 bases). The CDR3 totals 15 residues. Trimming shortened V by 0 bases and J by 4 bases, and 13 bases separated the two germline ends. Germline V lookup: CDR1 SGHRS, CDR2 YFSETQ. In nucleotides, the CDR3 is TGCGCCAGCAGCTTGGTGGGGGGTGGTGGCACTGAAGCTTTCTTT. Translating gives CASSLVGGGGTEAFF.

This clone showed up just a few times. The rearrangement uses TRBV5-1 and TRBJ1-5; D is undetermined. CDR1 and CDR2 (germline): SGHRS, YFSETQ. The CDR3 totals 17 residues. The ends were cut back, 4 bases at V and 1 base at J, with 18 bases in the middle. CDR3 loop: CASSPGQISTSNQPQHF. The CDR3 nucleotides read TGCGCCAGCAGCCCCGGGCAGATATCGACGAGCAATCAGCCCCAGCATTTT.

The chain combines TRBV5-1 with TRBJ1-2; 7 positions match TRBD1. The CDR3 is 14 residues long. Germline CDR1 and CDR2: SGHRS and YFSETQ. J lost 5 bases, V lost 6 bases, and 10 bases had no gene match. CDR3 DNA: TGCGCCAGCACCCCTTCGGGACAGATGTATGGCTACACCTTC. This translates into CASTPSGQMYGYTF.

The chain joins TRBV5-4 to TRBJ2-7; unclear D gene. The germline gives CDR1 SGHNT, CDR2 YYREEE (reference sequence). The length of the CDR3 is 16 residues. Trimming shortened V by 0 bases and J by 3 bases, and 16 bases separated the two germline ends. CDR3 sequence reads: CASSLAPDMSFYEQYF. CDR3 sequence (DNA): TGTGCCAGCAGCTTGGCCCCTGACATGAGCTTCTACGAGCAGTACTTC.

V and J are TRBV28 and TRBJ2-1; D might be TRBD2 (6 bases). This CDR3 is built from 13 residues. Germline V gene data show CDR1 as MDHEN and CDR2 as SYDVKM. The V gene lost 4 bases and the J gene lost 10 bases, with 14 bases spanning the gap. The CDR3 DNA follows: TGTGCCAGCAGTTCGACTAGTCTCCACGAGCAGTTCTTC. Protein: CASSSTSLHEQFF.

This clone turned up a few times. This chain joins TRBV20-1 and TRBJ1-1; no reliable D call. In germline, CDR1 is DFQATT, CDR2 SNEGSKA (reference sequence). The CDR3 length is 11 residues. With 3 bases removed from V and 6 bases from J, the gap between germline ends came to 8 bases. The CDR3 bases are TGCAGTGCTAGGACGGGCGCTGAAGCTTTCTTT. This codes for CSARTGAEAFF.

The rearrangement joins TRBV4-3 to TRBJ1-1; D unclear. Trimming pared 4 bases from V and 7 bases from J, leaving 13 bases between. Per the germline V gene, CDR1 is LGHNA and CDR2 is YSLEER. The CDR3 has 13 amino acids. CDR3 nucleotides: TGCGCCAGCAGCCGAGGAGGCTCATTTGAAGCTTTCTTT. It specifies CASSRGGSFEAFF.

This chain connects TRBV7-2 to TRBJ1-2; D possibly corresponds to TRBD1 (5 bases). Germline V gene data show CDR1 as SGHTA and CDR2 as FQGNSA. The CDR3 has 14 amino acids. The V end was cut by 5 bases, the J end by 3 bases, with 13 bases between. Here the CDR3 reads CASSPPGGDYGYTF. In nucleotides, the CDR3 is TGTGCCAGCAGCCCGCCGGGGGGAGACTATGGCTACACCTTC.

CDR3 bases: TGTGCCTGGGGAAGACTAGCGGGAGGCACGAAAGGGGCCAACGTCCTGACTTTC. Translated, it gives CAWGRLAGGTKGANVLTF. V usage is TRBV30 and J usage is TRBJ2-6, with 13 bases matching TRBD2. J gave up 4 bases and V 5 bases, and 11 bases lay outside the gene matches. CDR1 and CDR2 from the germline V gene are GTSNPN and SVGIG (reference sequence). The CDR3 totals 18 residues.

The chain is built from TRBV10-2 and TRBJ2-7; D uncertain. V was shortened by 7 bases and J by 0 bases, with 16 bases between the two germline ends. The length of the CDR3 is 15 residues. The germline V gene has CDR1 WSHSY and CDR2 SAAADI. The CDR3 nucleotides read TGCGCCAGCATCGATGGGGAAATAAGCTCCTACGAGCAGTACTTC. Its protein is CASIDGEISSYEQYF.

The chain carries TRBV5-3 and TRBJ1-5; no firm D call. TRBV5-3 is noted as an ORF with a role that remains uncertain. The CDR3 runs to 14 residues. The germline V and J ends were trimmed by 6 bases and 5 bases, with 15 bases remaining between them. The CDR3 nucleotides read TGTGCCAGAATTAGACGGGCCTCCCATCAGCCCCAGCATTTT. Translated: CARIRRASHQPQHF.

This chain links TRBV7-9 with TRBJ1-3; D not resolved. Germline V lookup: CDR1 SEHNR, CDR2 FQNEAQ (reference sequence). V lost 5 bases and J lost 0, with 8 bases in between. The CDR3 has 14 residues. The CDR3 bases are TGTGCCAGCAGCCGATTCGGCTCTGGAAACACCATATATTTT. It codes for CASSRFGSGNTIYF.

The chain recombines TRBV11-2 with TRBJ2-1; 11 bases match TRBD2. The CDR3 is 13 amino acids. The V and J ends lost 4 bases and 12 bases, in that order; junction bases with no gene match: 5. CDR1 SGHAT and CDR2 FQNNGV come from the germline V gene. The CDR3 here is CASSSEGTSGQFF. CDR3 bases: TGTGCCAGCAGCTCCGAGGGGACTAGCGGGCAGTTCTTC.

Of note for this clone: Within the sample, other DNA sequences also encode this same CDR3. This chain's CDR3 is CASSLQGSGEQFF. The CDR3 DNA reads as TGTGCCAGCAGCTTGCAGGGCTCGGGTGAGCAGTTCTTC. The chain combines TRBV7-3 with TRBJ2-1, with TRBD1 as a possible D gene (5 bases). The ends were cut back, 3 bases at V and 9 bases at J, with 12 bases in the middle. This CDR3 region has 13 residues. Germline CDR1 reads SGHTA; CDR2 reads FQGTGA.

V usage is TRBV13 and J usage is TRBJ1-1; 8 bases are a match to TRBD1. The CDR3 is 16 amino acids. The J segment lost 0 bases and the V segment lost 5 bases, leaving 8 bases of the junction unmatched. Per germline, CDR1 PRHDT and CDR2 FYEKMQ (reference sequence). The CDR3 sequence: CASSPRQGRVNTEAFF. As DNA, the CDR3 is TGTGCCAGCAGCCCACGACAGGGGAGGGTGAACACTGAAGCTTTCTTT.